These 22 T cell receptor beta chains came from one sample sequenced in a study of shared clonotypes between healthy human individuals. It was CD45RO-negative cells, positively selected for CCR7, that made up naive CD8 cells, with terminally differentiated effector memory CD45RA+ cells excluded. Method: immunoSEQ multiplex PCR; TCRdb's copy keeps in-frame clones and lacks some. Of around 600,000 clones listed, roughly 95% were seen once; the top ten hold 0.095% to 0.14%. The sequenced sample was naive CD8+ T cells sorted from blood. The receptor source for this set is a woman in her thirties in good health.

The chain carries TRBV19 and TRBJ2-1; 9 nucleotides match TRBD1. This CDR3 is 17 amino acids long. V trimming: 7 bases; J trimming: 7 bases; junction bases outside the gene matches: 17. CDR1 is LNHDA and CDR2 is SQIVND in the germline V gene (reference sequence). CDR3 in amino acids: CASTRDREGWVGNEQFF. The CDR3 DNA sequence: TGTGCCAGTACCCGGGACAGGGAAGGTTGGGTGGGGAATGAGCAGTTCTTC. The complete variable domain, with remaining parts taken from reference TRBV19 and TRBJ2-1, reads DGGITQSPKYLFRKEGQNVTLSCEQNLNHDAMYWYRQDPGQGLRLIYYSQIVNDFQKGDIAEGYSVSREKKESFPLTVTSAQKNPTAFYLCASTRDREGWVGNEQFFGPGTRLTVL.

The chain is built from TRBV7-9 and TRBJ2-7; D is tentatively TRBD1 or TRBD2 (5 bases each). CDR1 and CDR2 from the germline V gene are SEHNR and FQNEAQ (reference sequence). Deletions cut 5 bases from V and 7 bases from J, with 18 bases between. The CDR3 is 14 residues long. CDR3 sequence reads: CASSGGPTTGEQYF. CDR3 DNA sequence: TGTGCCAGCAGCGGGGGACCAACCACGGGGGAGCAGTACTTC. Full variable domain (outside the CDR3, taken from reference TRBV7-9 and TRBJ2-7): DTGVSQNPRHKITKRGQNVTFRCDPISEHNRLYWYRQTLGQGPEFLTYFQNEAQLEKSRLLSDRFSAERPKGSFSTLEIQRTEQGDSAMYLCASSGGPTTGEQYFGPGTRLTVT.

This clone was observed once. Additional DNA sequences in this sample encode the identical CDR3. This CDR3 reads CASSPGTGGRETQYF. CDR3 coding DNA: TGTGCCAGCAGTCCCGGGACAGGGGGCCGGGAGACCCAGTACTTC. The rearrangement uses TRBV27 and TRBJ2-5; 12 positions match TRBD1. The CDR3 loop spans 15 amino acids. From germline, CDR1 is MNHEY and CDR2 SMNVEV (reference sequence). Trimming cost V 5 bases and J 5 bases; bases outside gene matches: 6.

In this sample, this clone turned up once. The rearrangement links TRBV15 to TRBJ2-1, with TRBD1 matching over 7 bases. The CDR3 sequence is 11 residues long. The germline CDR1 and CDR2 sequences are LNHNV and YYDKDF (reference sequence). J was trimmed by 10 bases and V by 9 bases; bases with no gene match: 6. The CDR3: CATQGSGEQFF. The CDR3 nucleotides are TGTGCCACACAGGGGTCAGGGGAGCAGTTCTTC. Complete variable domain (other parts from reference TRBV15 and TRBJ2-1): DAMVIQNPRYQVTQFGKPVTLSCSQTLNHNVMYWYQQKSSQAPKLLFHYYDKDFNNEADTPDNFQSRRPNTSFCFLDIRSPGLGDTAMYLCATQGSGEQFFGPGTRLTVL.

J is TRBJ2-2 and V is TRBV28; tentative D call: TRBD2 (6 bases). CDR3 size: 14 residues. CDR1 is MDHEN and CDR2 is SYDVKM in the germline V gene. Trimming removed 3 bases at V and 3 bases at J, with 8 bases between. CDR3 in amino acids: CASSLGGDTGELFF. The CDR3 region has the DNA TGTGCCAGCAGTTTGGGGGGAGACACCGGGGAGCTGTTTTTT.

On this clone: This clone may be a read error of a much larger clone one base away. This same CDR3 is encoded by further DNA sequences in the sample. In DNA, the CDR3 is TGTGCCAGCAGTTCCTCCTACGAGCAGTACTTC. Its translation is CASSSSYEQYF. The V call is TRBV27, the J call TRBJ2-5; D not certain. TRBJ2-7 explains the end of the DNA better; the J call may be wrong. The length of the CDR3 is 11 residues. The germline CDR1 and CDR2 sequences are MNHEY and SMNVEV (reference sequence).

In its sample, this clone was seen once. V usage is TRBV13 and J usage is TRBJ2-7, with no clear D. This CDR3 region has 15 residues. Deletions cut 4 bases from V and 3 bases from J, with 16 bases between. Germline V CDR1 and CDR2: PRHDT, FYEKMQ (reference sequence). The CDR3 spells CASSSTRHLIYEQYF. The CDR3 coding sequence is TGTGCCAGCAGCTCTACTCGGCACCTCATCTACGAGCAGTACTTC.

CDR3 sequence: CASSTYGLISGSYNEQFF. CDR3 DNA: TGTGCCAGTAGTACCTATGGGTTAATTAGCGGGAGTTACAATGAGCAGTTCTTC. The genes are TRBV19 and TRBJ2-1; 9 nucleotides line up with TRBD2. V shed 4 bases and J 4 bases; nucleotides not matched to a gene: 14. The germline CDR1 and CDR2 sequences are LNHDA and SQIVND (reference sequence). This CDR3 has 18 residues.

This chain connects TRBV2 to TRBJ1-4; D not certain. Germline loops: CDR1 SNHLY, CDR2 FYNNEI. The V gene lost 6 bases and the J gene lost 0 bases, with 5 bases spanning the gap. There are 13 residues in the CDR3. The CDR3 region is CASRDATNEKLFF. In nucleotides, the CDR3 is TGTGCCAGCAGGGATGCAACTAATGAAAAACTGTTTTTT.

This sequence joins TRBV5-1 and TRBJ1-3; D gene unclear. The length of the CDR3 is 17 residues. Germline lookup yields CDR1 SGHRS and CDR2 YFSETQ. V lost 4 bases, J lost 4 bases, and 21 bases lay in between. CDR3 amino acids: CASSLNSPTDPGNTIYF. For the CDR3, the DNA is TGCGCCAGCAGCCTTAACTCCCCAACAGATCCGGGAAACACCATATATTTT.

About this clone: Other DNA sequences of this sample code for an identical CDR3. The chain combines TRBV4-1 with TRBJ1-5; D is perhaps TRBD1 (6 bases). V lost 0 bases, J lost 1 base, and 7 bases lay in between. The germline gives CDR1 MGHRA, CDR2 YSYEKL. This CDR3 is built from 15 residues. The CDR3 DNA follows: TGCGCCAGCAGCCAAGACAGGGGAAGCAATCAGCCCCAGCATTTT. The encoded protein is CASSQDRGSNQPQHF.

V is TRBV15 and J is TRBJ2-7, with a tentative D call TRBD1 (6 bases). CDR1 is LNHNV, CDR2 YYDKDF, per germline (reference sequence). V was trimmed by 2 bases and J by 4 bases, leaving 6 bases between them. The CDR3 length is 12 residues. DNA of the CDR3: TGTGCCACCAGCAGAACAGGGTACGAGCAGTACTTC. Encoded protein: CATSRTGYEQYF.

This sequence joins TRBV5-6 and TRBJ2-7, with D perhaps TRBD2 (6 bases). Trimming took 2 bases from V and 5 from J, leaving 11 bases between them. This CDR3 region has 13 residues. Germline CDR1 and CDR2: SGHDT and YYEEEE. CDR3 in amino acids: CASSFIREDEQYF. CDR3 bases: TGTGCCAGCAGCTTCATTAGGGAGGACGAGCAGTACTTC.

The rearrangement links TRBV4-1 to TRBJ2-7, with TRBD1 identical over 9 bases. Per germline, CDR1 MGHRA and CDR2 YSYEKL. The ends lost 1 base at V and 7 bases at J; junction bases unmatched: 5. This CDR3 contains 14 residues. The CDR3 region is CASSQGRTGEEQYF. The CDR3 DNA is TGCGCCAGCAGCCAAGGGAGGACAGGGGAAGAGCAGTACTTC.

As DNA, the CDR3 is TGTGCCAGCAGTTTTACCCTCTCTAGCACAGATACGCAGTATTTT. Its translation is CASSFTLSSTDTQYF. V gene TRBV27 combines with J gene TRBJ2-3; D is uncertain. This CDR3 has 15 residues. V lost 3 bases to trimming and J lost 0 bases, with 10 bases between them. Germline V gene sequence: CDR1 MNHEY, CDR2 SMNVEV (reference sequence).

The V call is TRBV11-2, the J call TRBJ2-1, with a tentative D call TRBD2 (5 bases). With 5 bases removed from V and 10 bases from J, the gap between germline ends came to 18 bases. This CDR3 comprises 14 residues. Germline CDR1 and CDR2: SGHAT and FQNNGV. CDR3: CASSPAKDPGEQFF. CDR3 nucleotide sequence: TGTGCCAGCAGCCCAGCGAAGGACCCGGGGGAGCAGTTCTTC. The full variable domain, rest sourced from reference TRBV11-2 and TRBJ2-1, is EAGVAQSPRYKIIEKRQSVAFWCNPISGHATLYWYQQILGQGPKLLIQFQNNGVVDDSQLPKDRFSAERLKGVDSTLKIQPAKLEDSAVYLCASSPAKDPGEQFFGPGTRLTVL.

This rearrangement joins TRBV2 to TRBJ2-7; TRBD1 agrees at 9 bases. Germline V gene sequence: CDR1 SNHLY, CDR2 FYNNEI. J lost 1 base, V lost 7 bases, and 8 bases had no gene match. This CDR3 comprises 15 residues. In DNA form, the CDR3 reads TGTGCCAGCACCCCGCCGGGACAGGGATCCTACGAGCAGTACTTC. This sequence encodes CASTPPGQGSYEQYF. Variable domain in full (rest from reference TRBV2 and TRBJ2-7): EPEVTQTPSHQVTQMGQEVILRCVPISNHLYFYWYRQILGQKVEFLVSFYNNEISEKSEIFDDQFSVERPDGSNFTLKIRSTKLEDSAMYFCASTPPGQGSYEQYFGPGTRLTVT.

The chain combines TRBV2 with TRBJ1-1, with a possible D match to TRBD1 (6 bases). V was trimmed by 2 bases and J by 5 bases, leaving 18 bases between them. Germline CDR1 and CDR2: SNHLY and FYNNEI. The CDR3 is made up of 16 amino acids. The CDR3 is CASSEFIGGGHTEAFF. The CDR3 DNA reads TGTGCCAGCAGTGAATTCATTGGGGGGGGGCATACTGAAGCTTTCTTT.

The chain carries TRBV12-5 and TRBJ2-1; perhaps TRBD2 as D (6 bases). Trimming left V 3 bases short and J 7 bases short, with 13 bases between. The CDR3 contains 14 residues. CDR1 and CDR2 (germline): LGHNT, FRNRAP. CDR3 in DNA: TGTGCTAGTGGTTTTGGGGGGAGCCCGAATGAGCAGTTCTTC. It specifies CASGFGGSPNEQFF. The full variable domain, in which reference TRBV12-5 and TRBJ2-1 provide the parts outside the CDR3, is DARVTQTPRHKVTEMGQEVTMRCQPILGHNTVFWYRQTMMQGLELLAYFRNRAPLDDSGMPKDRFSAEMPDATLATLKIQPSEPRDSAVYFCASGFGGSPNEQFFGPGTRLTVL.

The chain's CDR3 is CASSPGPSGRGTDTQYF. CDR3 nucleotide sequence: TGTGCCAGCAGCCCAGGACCTAGCGGGAGGGGGACAGATACGCAGTATTTT. The chain uses TRBV11-2 and TRBJ2-3; 12 bases match TRBD2. The CDR3 sequence is 17 residues long. V was pared by 5 bases and J by 3 bases, with 9 bases of the junction left unmatched. CDR1 and CDR2 (germline): SGHAT, FQNNGV.

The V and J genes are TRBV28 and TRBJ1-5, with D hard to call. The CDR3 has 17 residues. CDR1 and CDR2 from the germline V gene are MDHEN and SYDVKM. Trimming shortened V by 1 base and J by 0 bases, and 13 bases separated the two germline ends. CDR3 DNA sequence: TGTGCCAGCAGTTTATTAGGTGACTGGAATAGCAATCAGCCCCAGCATTTT. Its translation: CASSLLGDWNSNQPQHF.

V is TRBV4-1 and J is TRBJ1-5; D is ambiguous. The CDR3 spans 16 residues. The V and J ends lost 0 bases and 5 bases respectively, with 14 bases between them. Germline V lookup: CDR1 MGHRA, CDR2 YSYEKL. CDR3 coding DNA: TGCGCCAGCAGCCAAGAACCCCCGGTTTTCGATCAGCCCCAGCATTTT. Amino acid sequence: CASSQEPPVFDQPQHF.